This T cell receptor (beta chain) came from a study of beta chain features in type 1 diabetes. Overall study findings and caveats: Across patients, naive, central memory and Treg TCRB repertoires exhibited apparently greater similarity than was observed across healthy donors. For Type 1 diabetes patients, all four CD4+ subsets carried TCRB CDR3s that were moderately but significantly shorter. The study found fewer insertions and more deletions at VDJ junctions in type 1 diabetes patients.

In its sample, this clone was seen a few times. Its antigen is currently unknown. The isolated RNA, all of it, was reverse transcribed, so expressed TCRB transcripts were what got sequenced. Sequencing of naive, central memory and regulatory T cell samples gave an average of around 3.5 million reads. Using immunoSEQ multiplex PCR, the repertoire was profiled, and TCRdb retains in-frame clones only, with some absent. The sample contains some 640,000 clones, over 12% of which appear only once. Germline CDR1 and CDR2: SEHNR and FQNEAQ (reference sequence). CDR3 length: 16 amino acids. V lost 3 bases, J lost 0 bases, and 12 bases lay in between.

This clonotype originated in a man aged 18 to 30 with type 1 diabetes. The sample comprised naive CD4+ T cells from blood. The chain carries TRBV7-9 and TRBJ1-5; tentatively, D is TRBD1 (5 bases). CDR3 in DNA: TGTGCCAGCAGCTTGGGGGGGAGCAATAGCAATCAGCCCCAGCATTTT. Its translation: CASSLGGSNSNQPQHF.